These 21 T cell receptor beta chains share one sample of origin, sequenced in a study of shared clonotypes between healthy human individuals. Measured with immunoSEQ multiplex PCR; TCRdb has only the in-frame clones, and not every one. In the table there are roughly 86,000 clones, 60% to 75% of which are singletons. Sequenced input: memory CD8+ T cells sorted from blood. Described subset: CD45RO+ cells pooled with CCR7-negative TemRA cells. Receptors originate from a young man in good health.

This rearrangement joins TRBV27 to TRBJ2-3, with unresolved D. This CDR3 is 17 amino acids long. Germline CDR1 reads MNHEY; CDR2 reads SMNVEV (reference sequence). V was clipped by 5 bases and J by 2 bases, with 20 bases between them. This chain's CDR3 is CASSPPPPTSPTDTQYF. CDR3 bases: TGTGCCAGCAGTCCTCCCCCTCCCACGTCACCCACAGATACGCAGTATTTT.

Here the CDR3 reads CASSYSPGQGNTEAFF. CDR3 coding DNA: TGTGCCAGCAGTTACTCGCCGGGACAGGGGAACACTGAAGCTTTCTTT. This chain connects TRBV6-5 to TRBJ1-1; TRBD1 matches at 9 bases. Germline assignment: CDR1 MNHEY and CDR2 SVGAGI. The CDR3 is 16 residues long. V lost 0 bases, J lost 1 base, and 3 bases stayed unmatched.

The V gene is TRBV11-2, the J gene TRBJ2-1; no reliable D call. The germline V gene encodes CDR1 SGHAT and CDR2 FQNNGV. This CDR3 comprises 12 residues. Trimming pared 5 bases from V and 7 bases from J, leaving 9 bases between. CDR3 sequence reads: CASSRWSNEQFF. DNA of the CDR3: TGTGCCAGCAGCCGATGGAGTAATGAGCAGTTCTTC.

The chain carries TRBV25-1 and TRBJ1-1; a weak D match, TRBD1 (6 bases). The CDR3 has 17 residues. Trimming took off 2 bases at V and 4 bases at J, with 20 bases between the two ends. CDR1 is MGHDK and CDR2 is SYGVNS in the germline V gene. This chain's CDR3 is CASSERPDGGAGTEAFF. CDR3 bases: TGTGCCAGCAGTGAAAGGCCGGACGGGGGGGCGGGCACTGAAGCTTTCTTT.

This clone showed up many times. The rearrangement uses TRBV2 and TRBJ2-5; D is possibly TRBD2 (6 bases). Trimming took 8 bases from V and 2 from J, leaving 12 bases between them. Germline V CDR1 and CDR2: SNHLY, FYNNEI. CDR3 length: 13 residues. In nucleotides, the CDR3 is TGTGCCAGCGTTGGAGGACTACAAGAGACCCAGTACTTC. The encoded protein is CASVGGLQETQYF.

This chain links TRBV25-1 with TRBJ1-1; no definite D call. The CDR3 totals 14 residues. Trimming took off 1 base at V and 1 base at J, with 7 bases between the two ends. Germline V gives CDR1 MGHDK, CDR2 SYGVNS. The CDR3: CASSELGENTEAFF. CDR3 sequence (DNA): TGTGCCAGCAGTGAATTGGGCGAGAACACTGAAGCTTTCTTT.

This clone came up many times. V and J are TRBV6-4 and TRBJ2-3; 8 nucleotides line up with TRBD2. V lost 4 bases, J lost 4 bases, and 7 bases stayed unmatched. Germline V gene lookup returns CDR1 MRHNA and CDR2 SNTAGT. CDR3 length: 15 amino acids. The CDR3 reads CASSAGREASDTQYF. The CDR3 DNA sequence: TGTGCCAGCAGTGCTGGGCGGGAGGCTTCAGATACGCAGTATTTT.

The chain uses TRBV29-1 and TRBJ2-1; D remains ambiguous. The CDR3 is made up of 13 amino acids. Germline V lookup: CDR1 SQVTM, CDR2 ANQGSEA. V was shortened by 5 bases and J by 6 bases, with 14 bases between the two germline ends. CDR3 residues: CSVLTLSANEQFF. The CDR3 region has the DNA TGCAGCGTTCTGACGCTTTCGGCCAATGAGCAGTTCTTC.

Written as DNA, the CDR3 is TGCGCCAGCAGCCAAGGACTAGCGGGGTACGTGGATACGCAGTATTTT. It is translated as CASSQGLAGYVDTQYF. The V call is TRBV4-3, the J call TRBJ2-3, with TRBD2 matching 11 bases. Germline loops: CDR1 LGHNA, CDR2 YSLEER. The CDR3 runs 16 residues. V lost 1 base to trimming and J lost 6 bases; unmatched junction nucleotides: 6.

The table lists this clone with a few counts. The chain has TRBV9 and TRBJ2-1; 7 bases align to TRBD1. Germline V gene lookup returns CDR1 SGDLS and CDR2 YYNGEE. Trimming at V came to 1 base and at J to 4 bases, leaving 5 bases not matched to a gene. This CDR3 is 15 amino acids long. CDR3: CASSVTGDQYNEQFF. The CDR3 coding sequence is TGTGCCAGCAGCGTAACAGGGGACCAATACAATGAGCAGTTCTTC.

The chain links TRBV4-3 to TRBJ2-3, with D tentatively TRBD1 (5 bases). This CDR3 contains 16 residues. Between the trimmed V and J ends, which lost 0 bases and 1 base, there was a span of 11 bases. Germline V CDR1 and CDR2: LGHNA, YSLEER. In nucleotides, the CDR3 is TGCGCCAGCAGCCAAGATCGCCAGGGCGGCACAGATACGCAGTATTTT. Amino acids: CASSQDRQGGTDTQYF.

The chain couples TRBV11-2 to TRBJ1-4; D remains ambiguous. V gave up 5 bases and J gave up 8 bases, with 18 bases separating them. CDR3 length: 15 amino acids. The germline V gene has CDR1 SGHAT and CDR2 FQNNGV. The CDR3 DNA follows: TGTGCCAGCAGCCAGTTAGTCGGGTTGTACGAAAAACTGTTTTTT. Translated, it gives CASSQLVGLYEKLFF.

The chain links TRBV6-4 to TRBJ2-2, with a tentative D call TRBD2 (6 bases). Germline V gene sequence: CDR1 MRHNA, CDR2 SNTAGT. The ends were cut back, 8 bases at V and 5 bases at J, with 18 bases in the middle. CDR3 size: 15 residues. CDR3 amino acids: CASQKAAGRTGELFF. For the CDR3, the DNA is TGTGCCAGCCAGAAGGCGGCGGGAAGGACCGGGGAGCTGTTTTTT.

The J gene is TRBJ2-3, the V gene TRBV4-3; D tentatively reads TRBD1 or TRBD2 (6 bases each). Germline lookup yields CDR1 LGHNA and CDR2 YSLEER. This CDR3 region has 14 residues. The V end was cut by 0 bases, the J end by 6 bases, with 10 bases between. CDR3: CASSQDWRGDTQYF. Written as DNA, the CDR3 is TGCGCCAGCAGCCAAGATTGGAGGGGGGATACGCAGTATTTT.

This chain links TRBV7-9 with TRBJ1-3; D is unresolved. The length of the CDR3 is 13 residues. CDR1 and CDR2 from the germline V gene are SEHNR and FQNEAQ (reference sequence). Trimming took 5 bases from V and 6 from J, leaving 11 bases between them. CDR3 in DNA: TGTGCCAGCAGCCAAGGCGATGAAAACACCATATATTTT. This translates into CASSQGDENTIYF.

Note on this clone: Other DNA sequences in the same sample also yield this CDR3. This chain links TRBV25-1 with TRBJ2-2; 7 nucleotides agree with TRBD1. The germline V gene has CDR1 MGHDK and CDR2 SYGVNS. The CDR3 spans 17 residues. The junction had 6 bases not matched to a gene; V was cut back by 1 base and J by 1 base. CDR3 residues: CASSELRAGGNTGELFF. CDR3 nucleotides: TGTGCCAGCAGTGAATTACGGGCAGGGGGGAACACCGGGGAGCTGTTTTTT.

The CDR3 DNA sequence: TGTGCCAGCAGCTTAGACGGCCCCTATGGCTACACCTTC. Encoded protein: CASSLDGPYGYTF. This chain connects TRBV7-2 to TRBJ1-2; D unclear. V was trimmed by 1 base and J by 4 bases, leaving 7 bases between them. This CDR3 comprises 13 residues. Germline CDR1 SGHTA, CDR2 FQGNSA.

CDR3 DNA sequence: TGCGCCAGCAGCCAAGATGTGGGGACGGATGGCTACACCTTC. Translation gives CASSQDVGTDGYTF. V usage is TRBV4-3 and J usage is TRBJ1-2; TRBD1 is a possible D gene (5 bases). Trimming stripped 0 bases from V and 6 bases from J, with 11 bases between. This CDR3 is built from 14 residues. Germline V lookup: CDR1 LGHNA, CDR2 YSLEER.

The chain carries TRBV11-2 and TRBJ2-1; D remains ambiguous. The length of the CDR3 is 13 residues. V was clipped by 5 bases and J by 8 bases, with 13 bases between them. Germline values: CDR1 SGHAT, CDR2 FQNNGV. CDR3 DNA: TGTGCCAGCAGCCCCACAAATGGGGATGAGCAGTTCTTC. This codes for CASSPTNGDEQFF.

The chain links TRBV5-4 to TRBJ2-2; D possibly corresponds to TRBD2 (7 bases). The CDR3 loop spans 17 amino acids. Germline assignment: CDR1 SGHNT and CDR2 YYREEE (reference sequence). Trimming cost V 0 bases and J 5 bases, with 17 bases left between them. CDR3 coding DNA: TGTGCCAGCAGCTTGGCCTCGGGGGGCGGCGGGACCGGGGAGCTGTTTTTT. Its protein is CASSLASGGGGTGELFF.

Notes on this clone: The identical CDR3 is also encoded by other nucleotide sequences in the sample. The chain couples TRBV27 to TRBJ2-7; no firm D call. The length of the CDR3 is 13 residues. Germline V gene lookup returns CDR1 MNHEY and CDR2 SMNVEV (reference sequence). Trimming cost V 7 bases and J 0 bases, with 10 bases left between them. CDR3 nucleotides: TGTGCCAGCATGGGTGGAGCCTCCTACGAGCAGTACTTC. This encodes CASMGGASYEQYF.